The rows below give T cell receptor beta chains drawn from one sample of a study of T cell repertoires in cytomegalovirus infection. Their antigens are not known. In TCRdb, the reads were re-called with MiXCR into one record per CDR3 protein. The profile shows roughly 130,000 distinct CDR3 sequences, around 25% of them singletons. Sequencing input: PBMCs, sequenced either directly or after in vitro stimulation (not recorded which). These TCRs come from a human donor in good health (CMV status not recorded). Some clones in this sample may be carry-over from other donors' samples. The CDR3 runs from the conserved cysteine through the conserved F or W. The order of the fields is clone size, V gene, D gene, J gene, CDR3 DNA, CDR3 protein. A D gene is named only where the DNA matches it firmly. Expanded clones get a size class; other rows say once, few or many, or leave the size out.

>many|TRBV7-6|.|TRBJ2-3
TGTGCCAGCAGCTTAACAGCTCAGGAGAGCACAGATACGCAGTATTTT
CASSLTAQESTDTQYF
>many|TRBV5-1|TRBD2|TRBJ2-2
TGCGCCAGCAGCCCGTGGCTAGCGGCGAACACCGGGGAGCTGTTTTTT
CASSPWLAANTGELFF
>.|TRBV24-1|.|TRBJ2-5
TGTGCCACCAGTGATCCTAATCCCCCGGAGACCCAGTACTTC
CATSDPNPPETQYF
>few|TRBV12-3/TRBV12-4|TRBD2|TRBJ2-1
TGTGCCAGCAGAGGACTAGCGGGACCTGAGCAGTTCTTC
CASRGLAGPEQFF
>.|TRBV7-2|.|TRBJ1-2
TGTGCCAGCAGCCTCCGGGACATTTCTAACTATGGCTACACCTTC
CASSLRDISNYGYTF
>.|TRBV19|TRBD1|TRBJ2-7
TGTGCCAGTAGCCCAATCCGGGACAGGGGGCTCTACGAGCAGTACTTC
CASSPIRDRGLYEQYF
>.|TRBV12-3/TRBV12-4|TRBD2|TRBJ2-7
TGTGCCAGCAGTCCAAACGCTATGACCGGGACTAGTCTCTACGAGCAGTACTTC
CASSPNAMTGTSLYEQYF
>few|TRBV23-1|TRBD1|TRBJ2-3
TGCGCCAGCAGTCGTATTGGACAGGGGTGTCCAGATACGCAGTATTTT
CASSRIGQGCPDTQYF
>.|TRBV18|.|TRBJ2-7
TGTGCCAGCTCGCCCGGGACATTCTCCTACGAGCAGTACTTC
CASSPGTFSYEQYF
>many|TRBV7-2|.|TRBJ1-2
TGTGCCAGCAGCTTATCAGGGTTGAGCTATGGCTACACCTTC
CASSLSGLSYGYTF
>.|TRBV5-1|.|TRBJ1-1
TGCGCCAGCACGGTCCAGGGAGACACTGAAGCTTTCTTT
CASTVQGDTEAFF
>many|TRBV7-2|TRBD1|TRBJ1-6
TGTGCCAGCAGCTGGACAGGTTATAATTCACCCCTCCACTTT
CASSWTGYNSPLHF
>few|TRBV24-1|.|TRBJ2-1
TGTGCCACCAGTGATCCCCCAAGGGCATATGAGCAGTTCTTC
CATSDPPRAYEQFF
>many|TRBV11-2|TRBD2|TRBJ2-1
TGTGCCAGCAGCTTCTGGACTAGCGGCTACAATGAGCAGTTCTTC
CASSFWTSGYNEQFF
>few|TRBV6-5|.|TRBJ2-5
TGTGCCAGCAGTTACAGCCGGCCCCACGAGACCCAGTACTTC
CASSYSRPHETQYF
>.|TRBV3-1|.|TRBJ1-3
TGTGCCAGCAGCCAAAGTCGGGATAGCTCTGGAAACACCATATATTTT
CASSQSRDSSGNTIYF
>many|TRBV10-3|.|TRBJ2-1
TGTGCCATCAGTGGTCGCTCCACCTCCTACAATGAGCAGTTCTTC
CAISGRSTSYNEQFF
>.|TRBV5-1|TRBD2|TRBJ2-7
TGCGCCAGCAGCTTGGAGGAACTAGCGGACTACGAGCAGTACTTC
CASSLEELADYEQYF
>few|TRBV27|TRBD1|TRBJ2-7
TGTGCCAGCAGTTCCCCCGGACAGGGAAGGTCCTACGAGCAGTACTTC
CASSSPGQGRSYEQYF
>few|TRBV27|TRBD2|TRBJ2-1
TGTGCCAGCAGTTCCCTGGGGGGGGTAGATGAGCAGTTCTTC
CASSSLGGVDEQFF
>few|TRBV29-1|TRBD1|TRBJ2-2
TGCAGCGTTGAAGAAGACAGGGAGAACACCGGGGAGCTGTTTTTT
CSVEEDRENTGELFF
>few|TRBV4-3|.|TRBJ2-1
TGCGCCAGCAGCCTAGCTGGAGAGGATGAGCAGTTCTTC
CASSLAGEDEQFF
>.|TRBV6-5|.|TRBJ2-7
TGTGCCAGCAGTTACTCGAGTGTTCCCGACGAGCAGTACTTC
CASSYSSVPDEQYF
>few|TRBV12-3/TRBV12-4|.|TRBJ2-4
TGTGCCAGCATGTCCGGACTACTAGCCAAAAACATTCAGTACTTC
CASMSGLLAKNIQYF
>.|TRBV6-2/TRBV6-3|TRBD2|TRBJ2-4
TGTGCCAGCCGTCTGAGAGCGGGGCCTCTCGCCAAAAACATTCAGTACTTC
CASRLRAGPLAKNIQYF
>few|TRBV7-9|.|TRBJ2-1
TGTGCCAGCCTTACACACTCATCGGGTGAGCAGTTCTTC
CASLTHSSGEQFF
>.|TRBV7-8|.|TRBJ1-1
TGTGCCAGCAGCTTAGCGAGGGAAACTCATGAAGCTTTCTTT
CASSLARETHEAFF
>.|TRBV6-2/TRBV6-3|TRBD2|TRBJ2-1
TGTGCGACCGGAGCGGGAGGGCCCGGTGAGCAGTTCTTC
CATGAGGPGEQFF
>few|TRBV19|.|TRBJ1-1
TGTGCCAGTAGTATTCAGGCGCCGAACACTGAAGCTTTCTTT
CASSIQAPNTEAFF
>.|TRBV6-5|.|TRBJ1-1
TGTGCCAGCAGTTACTCCGGGCTTAACACTGAAGCTTTCTTT
CASSYSGLNTEAFF
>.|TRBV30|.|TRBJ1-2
TGTGCCTGGAGGGACGAGTATGGCTACACCTTC
CAWRDEYGYTF
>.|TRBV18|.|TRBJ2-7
TGTGCCAGCTCCGGAGTACCCTACGAGCAGTACTTC
CASSGVPYEQYF
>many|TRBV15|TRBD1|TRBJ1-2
TGTGCCACCAGCAGAGCGGGGGACAGGGGATATGGCTACACCTTC
CATSRAGDRGYGYTF
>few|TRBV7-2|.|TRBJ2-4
TGTGCCAGCAGCCCGGGGGACCGTAAAGGTATTCAGTACTTC
CASSPGDRKGIQYF
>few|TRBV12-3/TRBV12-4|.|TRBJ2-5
TGTGCCAGCAGTTCCGCAGGGTCTGCGGAGACCCAGTACTTC
CASSSAGSAETQYF
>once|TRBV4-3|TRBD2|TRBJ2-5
TGCGCCAGCAGCCAAAGTTGGCGGGAGGGCTCCGGGACCCAGTACTTC
CASSQSWREGSGTQYF
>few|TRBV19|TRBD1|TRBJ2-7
TGTGCCAGTAGTATCGGACAGGGGGCCTCCTACGAGCAGTACTTC
CASSIGQGASYEQYF
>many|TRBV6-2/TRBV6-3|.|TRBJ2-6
TGTGCCAGCAGTTACTCCCTGGAGGGAACCGGGGCCAACGTCCTGACTTTC
CASSYSLEGTGANVLTF
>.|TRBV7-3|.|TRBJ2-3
TGTGCCAGCAGTCAGGGGTTTCGAGTTCAAGATACGCAGTATTTT
CASSQGFRVQDTQYF
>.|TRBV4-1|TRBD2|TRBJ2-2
TGCGCCAGCAGCGGACTAGCGGGGAACACCGGGGAGCTGTTTTTT
CASSGLAGNTGELFF
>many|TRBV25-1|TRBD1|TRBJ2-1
TGTGCCAGCAGTGAAGGACAGGGGAACTACAATGAGCAGTTCTTC
CASSEGQGNYNEQFF
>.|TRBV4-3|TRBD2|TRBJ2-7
TGCGCCAGCAGCCAAGGTAGCGGGAGCTCCTACGAGCAGTACTTC
CASSQGSGSSYEQYF
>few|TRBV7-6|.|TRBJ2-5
TGTGCCAGCAGCGAATTTGACAAGGGCAGGGCCCAGTACTTC
CASSEFDKGRAQYF
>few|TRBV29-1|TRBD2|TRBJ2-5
TGCAGCGTTCGGGGACTAGCGGGAGAGACCCAGTACTTC
CSVRGLAGETQYF
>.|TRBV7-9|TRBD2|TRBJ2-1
TGTGCCAGCAGCTTCGGATCGTCTAGCGGGAGTAGAGAGCAGTTCTTC
CASSFGSSSGSREQFF
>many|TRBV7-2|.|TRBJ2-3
TGTGCCAGCAGCATCGACCGAACGGGCACAGATACGCAGTATTTT
CASSIDRTGTDTQYF
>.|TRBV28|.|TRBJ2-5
TGTGCCAGCGCCCTACTAAGAGAGACCCAGTACTTC
CASALLRETQYF
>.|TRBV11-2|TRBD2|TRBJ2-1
TGTGCCAGCGGAAGGGGAGGGAATGAGCAGTTCTTC
CASGRGGNEQFF
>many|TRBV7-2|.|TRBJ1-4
TGTGCCAGCAGCTTAGGCACAAGGGTCTATGAAAAACTGTTTTTT
CASSLGTRVYEKLFF
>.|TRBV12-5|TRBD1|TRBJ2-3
TGTGCTAGTGGACAGGGGATTCCAGATACGCAGTATTTT
CASGQGIPDTQYF
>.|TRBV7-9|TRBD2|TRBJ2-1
TGTGCCAGCAGCGAAACTAGCGGGACTTACAATGAGCAGTTCTTC
CASSETSGTYNEQFF
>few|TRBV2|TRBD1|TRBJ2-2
TGTGCCAGCAGGCCGGACAGGGGGTTTTACGCCGGGGAGCTGTTTTTT
CASRPDRGFYAGELFF
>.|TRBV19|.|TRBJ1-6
TGTGCCAGTAGTATAGCCGGGGGTTCACCCCTCCACTTT
CASSIAGGSPLHF
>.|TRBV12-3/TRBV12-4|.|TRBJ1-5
TGTGCCAGCAGTTTAGGTAGGGAAGATCAGCCCCAGCATTTT
CASSLGREDQPQHF
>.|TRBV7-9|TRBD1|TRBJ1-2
TGTGCCAGCAGCTCCTCCCCCGGGGGTGGGACAGGGATGAATGGCTACACCTTC
CASSSSPGGGTGMNGYTF